This T cell receptor (beta chain) was observed in a study of blood T cell repertoires in COVID-19. Study background: T cells, B-cell-depleted T cells, or PBMCs provided the cDNA or gDNA that served as material.

In the authors' workflow: Amplification of reference gene primers provided the estimated nucleated cell counts. Clones were sequenced by immunoSEQ multiplex PCR, and TCRdb holds only the in-frame ones, with some missing. From that table come the V and J calls and clone size; the DNA was used to work out D and trimming. Of a few hundred thousand clones listed, roughly 80% were seen once; the top ten hold less than 3.5%. V shed 2 bases and J shed 1 base, with 12 bases lying between them. Germline CDR1 is SGHRS and CDR2 is YFSETQ. This CDR3 has 15 residues. This clone has more than one count but fewer than ten.

This clonotype was obtained from a woman between 18 and 29 years old with acute or convalescent COVID-19. V gene TRBV5-1 combines with J gene TRBJ1-1; D is possibly TRBD1 (6 bases). The sample taken for sequencing was peripheral blood. In DNA, the CDR3 is TGCGCCAGCAGCTTTTCGCAGGGGACGAACACTGAAGCTTTCTTT. Its protein product is CASSFSQGTNTEAFF.